These 10 T cell receptor beta chains were all obtained from the same sample, sequenced in a study of Tregs in tolerant kidney transplant recipients. Assay used: immunoSEQ multiplex PCR; TCRdb lists only in-frame clones, some missing. The sample has 80,000 to 90,000 clones; approximately 92% are singletons. Sequences were obtained from CD8+ T cells from blood. Receptors originate from a human donor in good health.

This clone was picked up one time. The J gene is TRBJ1-1, the V gene TRBV7-2; D is perhaps TRBD1 (6 bases). Germline V gene sequence: CDR1 SGHTA, CDR2 FQGNSA. V was cut by 6 bases and J by 5 bases, with 19 bases left in between. CDR3 length: 15 residues. The CDR3 loop is CASRFNRVSGTEAFF. CDR3 coding DNA: TGTGCCAGCAGATTTAACAGGGTGTCGGGAACTGAAGCTTTCTTT.

The V call is TRBV11-2, the J call TRBJ1-6; D perhaps matches TRBD1 (6 bases). V was pared by 0 bases and J by 3 bases, with 12 bases between. Germline CDR1 and CDR2: SGHAT and FQNNGV. The CDR3 runs to 17 residues. CDR3 amino acids: CASSLDWTAYYNSPLHF. The DNA of the CDR3 is TGTGCCAGCAGCTTAGACTGGACAGCCTACTATAATTCACCCCTCCACTTT. The whole variable domain, remainder taken from reference TRBV11-2 and TRBJ1-6, is EAGVAQSPRYKIIEKRQSVAFWCNPISGHATLYWYQQILGQGPKLLIQFQNNGVVDDSQLPKDRFSAERLKGVDSTLKIQPAKLEDSAVYLCASSLDWTAYYNSPLHFGNGTRLTVT.

V is TRBV9 and J is TRBJ2-1; a weak D match, TRBD2 (6 bases). The CDR3 has 13 residues. Germline V gives CDR1 SGDLS, CDR2 YYNGEE. Trimming took 1 base from V and 6 from J, leaving 8 bases between them. The CDR3, as DNA: TGTGCCAGCAGCGTAACTAGCCCCAATGAGCAGTTCTTC. Translating it yields CASSVTSPNEQFF.

For the CDR3, the DNA is TGTGCCAGCAGTTATCTACTAGCGGGGGTGTTGGGGACCCAGTACTTC. It translates to CASSYLLAGVLGTQYF. V usage is TRBV6-5 and J usage is TRBJ2-5, with 11 bases that match TRBD2. The CDR3 totals 16 residues. The V gene end was trimmed by 3 bases and the J gene end by 7 bases; junction bases not matched to a gene: 10. Germline V gives CDR1 MNHEY, CDR2 SVGAGI.

V gene TRBV7-9 combines with J gene TRBJ2-3, with D maybe TRBD2 (5 bases). Per the germline V gene, CDR1 is SEHNR and CDR2 is FQNEAQ (reference sequence). The CDR3 loop spans 17 amino acids. The V gene lost 1 base and the J gene lost 0 bases, with 14 bases spanning the gap. The CDR3 DNA follows: TGTGCCAGCAGCTTAGTAGGGAGCTCATATAGCACAGATACGCAGTATTTT. Encoded protein: CASSLVGSSYSTDTQYF.

This clone showed up just a few times. The genes are TRBV19 and TRBJ1-2; 8 positions match TRBD1. In germline, CDR1 is LNHDA, CDR2 SQIVND (reference sequence). The CDR3 is 14 amino acids. With V trimmed by 11 bases and J by 4 bases, 12 bases remained unmatched. The CDR3 DNA reads TGTGCCTCCTGGAACGGACAGGGTGGCTATGGCTACACCTTC. It yields the protein CASWNGQGGYGYTF. Filled out from reference TRBV19 and TRBJ1-2, the complete variable domain reads DGGITQSPKYLFRKEGQNVTLSCEQNLNHDAMYWYRQDPGQGLRLIYYSQIVNDFQKGDIAEGYSVSREKKESFPLTVTSAQKNPTAFYLCASWNGQGGYGYTFGSGTRLTVV.

The chain is built from TRBV19 and TRBJ2-7; D is possibly TRBD2 (7 bases). This CDR3 spans 15 amino acids. Between the trimmed V and J ends, which lost 3 bases and 2 bases, there was a span of 14 bases. Germline V CDR1 and CDR2: LNHDA, SQIVND (reference sequence). Here the CDR3 reads CASSIMEGGAYEQYF. The CDR3 nucleotides are TGTGCCAGTAGTATTATGGAGGGGGGGGCCTACGAGCAGTACTTC.

This rearrangement joins TRBV6-6 to TRBJ1-5; D perhaps matches TRBD1 (6 bases). Germline V gene sequence: CDR1 MNHNY, CDR2 SVGAGI (reference sequence). This CDR3 is 13 amino acids long. The V end lost 4 bases, the J end lost 4 bases, and 8 bases lay between the germline ends. The CDR3 DNA is TGTGCCAGCAGTTCTGGACAGAATCAGCCCCAGCATTTT. Its protein product is CASSSGQNQPQHF.

The gene calls are TRBV4-1 and TRBJ2-7; D remains unclear. V lost 0 bases, J lost 0 bases, and 12 bases lay in between. The CDR3 length is 16 residues. Germline CDR1 reads MGHRA; CDR2 reads YSYEKL. CDR3 loop: CASSQDPYPSSYEQYF. CDR3 DNA sequence: TGCGCCAGCAGCCAAGACCCGTACCCGAGCTCCTACGAGCAGTACTTC.

V usage is TRBV7-6 and J usage is TRBJ2-7; D is uncertain. This CDR3 is built from 14 residues. CDR1 and CDR2 (germline): SGHVS, FNYEAQ. V lost 4 bases and J lost 0, with 10 bases in between. The CDR3 coding sequence is TGTGCCAGCAGCTCCCCGGGCAGCTCCTACGAGCAGTACTTC. Translating gives CASSSPGSSYEQYF. Full variable domain (rest looked up from reference TRBV7-6 and TRBJ2-7): GAGVSQSPRYKVTKRGQDVALRCDPISGHVSLYWYRQALGQGPEFLTYFNYEAQQDKSGLPNDRFSAERPEGSISTLTIQRTEQRDSAMYRCASSSPGSSYEQYFGPGTRLTVT.